The 29 T cell receptor beta chains reported below all come from one sample, sequenced in a study of regulatory T cells in long-lasting Graves disease. In building TCR beta libraries, iRepertoire HTBI primers were used together with Arm-PCR of CDR3 regions. TCRdb used MiXCR to reprocess the multiplex PCR reads, holding one entry per CDR3 protein. The table has hundreds of thousands of distinct CDR3 sequences, about 20% seen once. The time point: persistent/refractory GD, antithyroid drugs over 5 years with positive TRAb. Preparation of the TCR library used RNA extracted from PBMCs. Sequences were derived from peripheral blood mononuclear cells (PBMCs), sampled when the disease was refractory, from a patient treated with antithyroid drugs. The receptors stem from a female donor with Graves disease.

The genes are TRBV5-1 and TRBJ2-7, with D tentatively TRBD1 (6 bases). The CDR3 runs to 17 residues. The germline V gene encodes CDR1 SGHRS and CDR2 YFSETQ. Trimming stripped 4 bases from V and 0 bases from J, with 20 bases between. CDR3 protein: CASSRSPRTESSYEQYF. CDR3 bases: TGCGCCAGCAGCCGGAGCCCTAGGACAGAGAGCTCCTACGAGCAGTACTTC.

In this sample, this clonotype turned up many times. The genes are TRBV2 and TRBJ2-5, with a weak D call TRBD2 (5 bases). V lost 3 bases to trimming and J lost 2 bases, with 10 bases between them. This CDR3 is built from 14 residues. CDR1 is SNHLY, CDR2 FYNNEI, per germline. In DNA form, the CDR3 reads TGTGCCAGCAGTGAGGTCAGCGGTCAAGAGACCCAGTACTTC. It specifies CASSEVSGQETQYF.

This clonotype came up many times. V usage is TRBV24-1 and J usage is TRBJ1-1; D call uncertain. With 9 bases removed from V and 1 base from J, the gap between germline ends came to 11 bases. From germline, CDR1 is KGHDR and CDR2 SFDVKD. The CDR3 consists of 13 residues. The CDR3, as DNA: TGTGCCACCTCCGTTGGGCCGAACACTGAAGCTTTCTTT. It is translated as CATSVGPNTEAFF.

The CDR3 DNA reads TGTGCCAGTAGTGCTGGTCTCAATAATTCACCCCTCCACTTT. It specifies CASSAGLNNSPLHF. The genes are TRBV19 and TRBJ1-6; D unresolved. From germline, CDR1 is LNHDA and CDR2 SQIVND (reference sequence). Trimming stripped 5 bases from V and 5 bases from J, with 10 bases between. The CDR3 extends over 14 amino acids. The whole variable domain, remainder taken from reference TRBV19 and TRBJ1-6, is DGGITQSPKYLFRKEGQNVTLSCEQNLNHDAMYWYRQDPGQGLRLIYYSQIVNDFQKGDIAEGYSVSREKKESFPLTVTSAQKNPTAFYLCASSAGLNNSPLHFGNGTRLTVT.

This clonotype was counted at least ten times. J is TRBJ1-5 and V is TRBV3-1; D not resolved. The CDR3 sequence is 15 residues long. V was shortened by 0 bases and J by 1 base, with 7 bases between the two germline ends. Germline V gene data show CDR1 as LGHDT and CDR2 as YNNKEL (reference sequence). CDR3: CASSQDSESNQPQHF. The DNA for the CDR3 is TGTGCCAGCAGCCAAGATTCCGAGAGCAATCAGCCCCAGCATTTT.

The chain is built from TRBV13 and TRBJ1-1; possible D gene TRBD1, 6 bases. Germline lookup yields CDR1 PRHDT and CDR2 FYEKMQ (reference sequence). This CDR3 contains 17 residues. Trimming cost V 1 base and J 5 bases, with 20 bases left between them. CDR3 in amino acids: CASSLVVRGAGATEAFF. In DNA form, the CDR3 reads TGTGCCAGCAGCTTAGTCGTGAGGGGCGCGGGGGCAACTGAAGCTTTCTTT.

This clonotype was observed many times. The rearrangement links TRBV28 to TRBJ1-1; a possible D gene is TRBD1 (5 bases). Trimming shortened V by 6 bases and J by 3 bases, and 14 bases separated the two germline ends. CDR3 size: 14 residues. Germline V gives CDR1 MDHEN, CDR2 SYDVKM. The CDR3 DNA sequence: TGTGCCAGCAGACCCGGGACTTTCCACACTGAAGCTTTCTTT. It encodes CASRPGTFHTEAFF.

Ten or more counts support this clonotype. The chain recombines TRBV5-1 with TRBJ1-2, with 11 nucleotides matching TRBD1. V lost 0 bases to trimming and J lost 3 bases; unmatched junction nucleotides: 4. Germline CDR1 SGHRS, CDR2 YFSETQ. The CDR3 totals 16 residues. The CDR3 reads CASSLEQGQGDYGYTF. The CDR3 DNA follows: TGCGCCAGCAGCTTGGAGCAGGGACAGGGGGACTATGGCTACACCTTC.

The genes are TRBV5-1 and TRBJ2-5, with no clear D. Germline CDR1 and CDR2: SGHRS and YFSETQ. V was pared by 7 bases and J by 1 base, with 8 bases between. The CDR3 extends over 12 amino acids. The CDR3 loop reads CASRALQETQYF. As DNA, the CDR3 is TGCGCCAGCCGAGCTCTCCAAGAGACCCAGTACTTC.

This clonotype was seen a handful of times. V gene TRBV7-2 combines with J gene TRBJ2-7, with D perhaps matching TRBD1 (6 bases). CDR3 size: 14 residues. V was trimmed by 2 bases and J by 1 base, leaving 9 bases between them. Germline assignment: CDR1 SGHTA and CDR2 FQGNSA. This chain's CDR3 is CASSLFTGSYEQYF. CDR3 bases: TGTGCCAGCAGCTTATTTACAGGGTCCTACGAGCAGTACTTC.

This sequence joins TRBV14 and TRBJ1-2, with TRBD1 matching 7 bases. Germline CDR1 SGHDN, CDR2 FVKESK. V lost 4 bases to trimming and J lost 8 bases; unmatched junction nucleotides: 7. The CDR3 loop spans 13 amino acids. The DNA for the CDR3 is TGTGCCAGCAGCCCGCGGGACAGTTTGGGCTACACCTTC. This encodes CASSPRDSLGYTF.

At least ten counts were recorded for this clonotype. The chain joins TRBV2 to TRBJ2-5; TRBD1 is a possible D gene (5 bases). The V end lost 8 bases, the J end lost 3 bases, and 7 bases lay between the germline ends. Germline lookup yields CDR1 SNHLY and CDR2 FYNNEI. The CDR3 loop spans 11 amino acids. The CDR3 region is CASAGKETQYF. The DNA for the CDR3 is TGTGCCAGCGCAGGGAAAGAGACCCAGTACTTC.

This clonotype appeared a few times. One end of the junction fails to match germline, which may point to a read error. The gene calls are TRBV20-1 and TRBJ1-1, with D tentatively TRBD1 (5 bases). CDR1 is DFQATT, CDR2 SNEGSKA, per germline (reference sequence). CDR3 length: 12 residues. CDR3 protein: CSGTTVNIEAFF. Here the CDR3 DNA reads TGCAGTGGGACGACAGTGAACATTGAAGCTTTCTTT.

This clonotype has at least ten counts. This chain links TRBV28 with TRBJ1-2, with 7 bases identical to TRBD1. Germline loops: CDR1 MDHEN, CDR2 SYDVKM. The CDR3 runs to 17 residues. V trimming: 5 bases; J trimming: 3 bases; junction bases outside the gene matches: 15. CDR3 loop: CASSLLGTVSFDYGYTF. Written as DNA, the CDR3 is TGTGCCAGCAGTCTCTTGGGGACAGTAAGTTTTGACTATGGCTACACCTTC.

The gene calls are TRBV13 and TRBJ2-1, with D hard to call. The CDR3 is made up of 14 amino acids. Germline V gives CDR1 PRHDT, CDR2 FYEKMQ (reference sequence). Trimming shortened V by 1 base and J by 5 bases, and 9 bases separated the two germline ends. The CDR3 region has the DNA TGTGCCAGCAGCTTAGAGGGCCATAACAATGAGCAGTTCTTC. It yields the protein CASSLEGHNNEQFF.

Many counts were recorded for this clonotype. The CDR3 DNA is TGTGCCAGCAGTAGTACTAGGGGGGGAGGGAGCAGCTCCTACGAGCAGTACTTC. This gives the protein CASSSTRGGGSSSYEQYF. V is TRBV11-2 and J is TRBJ2-7; D perhaps matches TRBD2 (7 bases). The germline V and J ends were trimmed by 6 bases and 0 bases, with 24 bases remaining between them. The CDR3 totals 18 residues. CDR1 is SGHAT and CDR2 is FQNNGV in the germline V gene.

This clonotype appeared many times. The rearrangement links TRBV30 to TRBJ1-4; D is undetermined. CDR1 and CDR2 from the germline V gene are GTSNPN and SVGIG (reference sequence). The CDR3 runs to 13 residues. Trimming stripped 5 bases from V and 8 bases from J, with 15 bases between. CDR3 region: CAWADGRKEKLFF. The CDR3, as DNA: TGTGCCTGGGCTGACGGGAGGAAGGAAAAACTGTTTTTT.

This clonotype was seen repeatedly, ten times or more. This chain links TRBV3-1 with TRBJ2-7; D might be TRBD2 (6 bases). Germline CDR1 and CDR2: LGHDT and YNNKEL (reference sequence). The CDR3 runs 14 residues. Trimming left V 4 bases short and J 2 bases short, with 12 bases between. This CDR3 reads CASSLGTFTYEQYF. The CDR3 DNA is TGTGCCAGCAGCCTAGGGACTTTTACCTACGAGCAGTACTTC.

The chain recombines TRBV19 with TRBJ2-2; perhaps D is TRBD1 or TRBD2 (7 bases each). V lost 0 bases and J 7 bases, leaving 12 bases between the germline ends. The germline gives CDR1 LNHDA, CDR2 SQIVND (reference sequence). The CDR3 is 15 residues long. CDR3 sequence reads: CASSIEGRGRGELFF. The CDR3 region has the DNA TGTGCCAGTAGTATAGAAGGGAGGGGGCGCGGGGAGCTGTTTTTT.

The rearrangement joins TRBV5-4 to TRBJ2-7; 9 bases fit TRBD1. This CDR3 comprises 14 residues. In germline, CDR1 is SGHNT, CDR2 YYREEE (reference sequence). V was pared by 1 base and J by 3 bases, with 2 bases of the junction left unmatched. The DNA for the CDR3 is TGTGCCAGCAGCTTGCGGACAGGGGACTACGAGCAGTACTTC. It translates to CASSLRTGDYEQYF. Full variable domain (missing parts from reference TRBV5-4 and TRBJ2-7): ETGVTQSPTHLIKTRGQQVTLRCSSQSGHNTVSWYQQALGQGPQFIFQYYREEENGRGNFPPRFSGLQFPNYSSELNVNALELDDSALYLCASSLRTGDYEQYFGPGTRLTVT.

Regarding this clonotype: This clone may be a read error of a much larger clone one base away. The chain couples TRBV11-2 to TRBJ2-1; D is undetermined. V was pared by 5 bases and J by 5 bases, with 4 bases between. The CDR3 runs to 11 residues. Germline loops: CDR1 SGHAT, CDR2 FQNNGV. Written as DNA, the CDR3 is TGTGCCAGCAGCCCCGACAATGAGCAGTTCTTC. Encoded protein: CASSPDNEQFF.

This clonotype was seen many times. V and J are TRBV28 and TRBJ1-6, with D perhaps TRBD1 (5 bases). Per germline, CDR1 MDHEN and CDR2 SYDVKM. CDR3 length: 15 amino acids. The V gene lost 7 bases and the J gene lost 5 bases, with 15 bases spanning the gap. The CDR3: CASTKKSGHNSPLHF. The CDR3 DNA follows: TGTGCCAGCACCAAAAAATCGGGGCATAATTCACCCCTCCACTTT.

The J gene is TRBJ1-6, the V gene TRBV30; 11 bases are a match to TRBD1. The CDR3 totals 15 residues. Trimming at V came to 5 bases and at J to 7 bases, leaving 7 bases not matched to a gene. Germline CDR1 is GTSNPN and CDR2 is SVGIG (reference sequence). The CDR3 DNA is TGTGCCTGGGGAGGGGGGACAGGGGGAAATTCACCCCTCCACTTT. The encoded protein is CAWGGGTGGNSPLHF.

The V call is TRBV20-1, the J call TRBJ1-3, with no clear D. The CDR3 has 14 amino acids. From germline, CDR1 is DFQATT and CDR2 SNEGSKA (reference sequence). Trimming stripped 3 bases from V and 0 bases from J, with 9 bases between. The CDR3 loop is CSASWIDSGNTIYF. The CDR3 nucleotides are TGCAGTGCTAGTTGGATTGACTCTGGAAACACCATATATTTT.

There are many counts of this clonotype. The gene calls are TRBV7-8 and TRBJ1-5; D remains ambiguous. Germline CDR1 is SGHVS and CDR2 is FQNEAQ. The CDR3 covers 18 residues. Trimming left V 5 bases short and J 4 bases short, with 24 bases between. The CDR3 DNA reads TGTGCCAGCAGCCCACCACCCAGGACGGCAGCATTTAATCAGCCCCAGCATTTT. This sequence encodes CASSPPPRTAAFNQPQHF. The variable domain in full, with the rest retrieved from reference TRBV7-8 and TRBJ1-5, is GAGVSQSPRYKVAKRGQDVALRCDPISGHVSLFWYQQALGQGPEFLTYFQNEAQLDKSGLPSDRFFAERPEGSVSTLKIQRTQQEDSAVYLCASSPPPRTAAFNQPQHFGDGTRLSIL.

This chain connects TRBV27 to TRBJ2-7; D gene ambiguous. Germline-derived CDR1 and CDR2 are MNHEY and SMNVEV (reference sequence). The V end lost 6 bases, the J end lost 3 bases, and 12 bases lay between the germline ends. There are 13 residues in the CDR3. The CDR3 coding sequence is TGTGCCAGCAGCTTTTTGATTCACTACGAGCAGTACTTC. It yields the protein CASSFLIHYEQYF.

Only a few counts were recorded for this clonotype. V and J are TRBV12-3 or TRBV12-4 and TRBJ1-1, with 8 bases fitting TRBD1. V lost 6 bases to trimming and J lost 7 bases; unmatched junction nucleotides: 4. The CDR3 runs to 12 residues. CDR3 nucleotide sequence: TGTGCCAGCAGCACAGGGGGGGGTGAAGCTTTCTTT. It specifies CASSTGGGEAFF.

A single count supports this clonotype. One end of the junction varies from germline; a read error may be responsible. The V call is TRBV5-5, the J call TRBJ1-1; maybe TRBD1 (6 bases). The CDR3 spans 14 residues. CDR1 is SGHKS and CDR2 is YYEKEE in the germline V gene (reference sequence). CDR3 region: CASSFPYRAPEASF. The CDR3 DNA reads TGTGCCAGCAGCTTTCCCTACAGGGCTCCTGAAGCTTCCTTT.

The CDR3 protein is CASSLSTSGRGKYEQYF. The DNA of the CDR3 is TGCGCCAGCAGCCTATCGACTAGCGGGAGAGGGAAATACGAGCAGTACTTC. The gene calls are TRBV4-1 and TRBJ2-7; TRBD2 aligns across 12 bases. The CDR3 sequence is 17 residues long. J was trimmed by 4 bases and V by 4 bases; bases with no gene match: 11. In germline, CDR1 is MGHRA, CDR2 YSYEKL.